What follows describes a single TCR beta chain. Its antigen remains unknown. Combining a sample-barcoded 5' primer with a J-beta primer mix, a second PCR ran for roughly 6 to 11 cycles. TCRdb re-derived calls from the 5' RACE reads in MiXCR, one entry per CDR3 protein. The data show 1.5 million to 2 million distinct CDR3 sequences, 49% seen once. Per sample, a minimum of 6 million PBMCs were isolated. The entry originates in a study of blood T cells in healthy people across ages. Study-wide points: With unsorted PBMCs, a conclusive comparison of naive versus antigen-experienced cells was not possible.

Trimming stripped 5 bases from V and 0 bases from J, with 14 bases between. The CDR3 covers 16 residues. Germline values: CDR1 MNHEY, CDR2 SMNVEV (reference sequence). The rearrangement links TRBV27 to TRBJ2-4, with D perhaps matching TRBD1 (5 bases). Specimen: blood. This clonotype originated in a woman aged 40 to 50 in good health. CDR3 protein: CASSAGNRVAKNIQYF. In DNA form, the CDR3 reads TGTGCCAGCAGTGCAGGGAATCGGGTAGCCAAAAACATTCAGTACTTC.